This T cell receptor beta chain was sequenced during a study of control samples from healthy donors and cancer patients. There are 16 residues in the CDR3. Looked up from germline, CDR1 is SQVTM and CDR2 is ANQGSEA. V was clipped by 5 bases and J by 5 bases; unmatched bases: 16. The assay was immunoSEQ multiplex PCR, and TCRdb's table has in-frame clones only and misses some. The table lists tens of thousands of clones, 80% to 90% of them singletons. The specimen sequenced was PBMCs. This chain links TRBV29-1 with TRBJ2-3; 7 bases map to TRBD2. The origin of this receptor is a woman aged 60-75 years with head and neck cancer. The CDR3 sequence is CSVLPQPAGAVDTQYF. CDR3 sequence (DNA): TGCAGCGTTCTCCCCCAGCCGGCGGGAGCTGTAGATACGCAGTATTTT.